The entry below gives a single T cell receptor beta chain sequence along with its context. This clonotype was observed at least ten times. Its antigen is unknown. Base qualities are not recorded, but no much larger clone differs from it by a single base. The sample belongs to a study of T cells in Graves' hyperthyroidism and ophthalmopathy (dated by TCRdb to between 2018 and 2021). Concerning the study at large: Peripheral blood samples were taken at the time of initial diagnosis, prior to any treatment. According to the paper, TCR Vbeta CDR3 sequencing was carried out on about 140 peripheral blood samples, which came from 40 to 45 ophthalmopathy, fewer than 80 hyperthyroidism and about 17 progressor patients. Thyroid tissue and blood T-cell repertoires from six Graves' hyperthyroidism patients were also compared in the study. After sampling, hyperthyroidism patients received methimazole starting at 30 mg daily, and ophthalmopathy patients received high-dose intravenous methylprednisolone. Whether ophthalmopathy could be predicted prospectively was tested in an independent validation cohort made up of roughly 20 hyperthyroidism patients plus 17 patients who later progressed to ophthalmopathy. The approximately 90 discovery patients were randomly split 7:3 into training and test sets. To identify TCR V-J signatures that set the groups apart, the researchers used a discovery cohort of 100 patients, made up of 40 to 45 with Graves' ophthalmopathy and approximately 57 with stable Graves' hyperthyroidism. Points the paper makes about the study in general: In validation, progression to ophthalmopathy was predicted by the model with 70.59% sensitivity and 72% to 85% specificity, a median of 6.5 months before onset. Ophthalmopathy was separated from stable hyperthyroidism by a 13 V-J signature model, with over 85% sensitivity and roughly 84% specificity obtained in cross-validation and 80%/75% obtained in testing. Most expanded thyroid clonotypes (frequency above 0.001) were also detected in blood, suggesting blood repertoires may reflect thyroid immune responses. No statistical method was used to set the sample size in advance, and investigators knew the group allocation.

Reading the germline V gene gives CDR1 SGHAT and CDR2 FQNNGV. V is shortened by 0 bases, J by 13 bases, and the region joining them spans 14 bases. From cysteine to phenylalanine, the CDR3 is 13 amino acids long. Of the read, only the CDR3 DNA is kept; its 39 bases are in frame from base 1. Graves' hyperthyroidism was defined as stable when no progression to ophthalmopathy occurred over 18 months of follow-up. Hyperthyroidism patients were newly diagnosed, with disease duration under 2 months, and aged 18 to 65 years. The study excluded patients with uncontrolled infections, other autoimmune diseases, pregnancy or lactation. Diagnoses were based on clinical symptoms, serum thyroxine and TRAb, thyroid ultrasound and orbital computed tomography. Ficoll-Paque density gradient centrifugation was used to isolate PBMCs from approximately 11 ml of fresh peripheral blood. Trizol reagent was used to extract total RNA, and RNA quality was then checked on an Agilent 2100 Bioanalyzer.

TCR beta CDR3 regions were amplified from RNA transcripts. The first round of RT-PCR for the TCR CDR3 was performed with the HTBI primer set and the Qiagen OneStep RT-PCR kit. Libraries were constructed in a second round of multiplex PCR, after which size selection and purification were carried out. Sequencing of the libraries was done on an Illumina HiSeq2000 using paired-end 100 bp reads. The study's processing was this. SOAPnuke was used to process the raw data, removing reads that contained adapters or uncalled bases, had a mean Phred below 15, or lacked an exact match to the constant primer or identifier. High-quality paired reads were merged using COPE v1.2.5, and each unique nucleotide sequence was defined as a clonotype. MiTCR v1.1 was used to align clonotypes to the IMGT TRBV, TRBD and TRBJ reference segments. Analysis was restricted to V-J combinations with a frequency above 0.0001, which covered 99% to 99.2% of repertoires. The TCS score was defined as F50 (clonal expansion) divided by E x V (chaos), with BLOSUM62-based TCRdist calculated between CDR3 peptides within each V-J. Welch's t-statistics and random forest reduced 514 V-J features to roughly 13, which were used in a naive Bayes classifier (R e1071). The raw public data were reprocessed by TCRdb itself: fastp quality trimming at Q25, MiXCR clonotype calling, in-frame beta chains only. Identical CDR3 proteins give one entry, which carries the most common genes and DNA. It is TCRdb's table, rather than the study itself, that gives the V and J calls and clone size. This sample comprises 250,000 to 350,000 distinct CDR3 sequences, roughly 15% of them detected only once. The biggest ten clones account for around 35% of the sample.

The sample taken for sequencing was blood. The sequence was obtained from a man aged 25-40 years with Graves' hyperthyroidism. The chain links TRBV11-2 with TRBJ2-3; TRBD1 is possibly the D segment (5 matching bases). The DNA reads TGTGCCAGCAGCTTAGAAACAAGCGCAGGGAAGTATTTT. Its coded protein is CASSLETSAGKYF.